This T cell receptor beta chain derives from a study of blood T cell repertoires in COVID-19. The table came from immunoSEQ multiplex PCR; TCRdb's copy has only in-frame clones and leaves some out. The table has roughly 270,000 clones, roughly 85% seen once; the top ten hold about 5%. Participants' reported clinical history set cohort assignment. Exposed participants encountered a COVID-19 case during the 2 weeks preceding study entry. Per the germline V gene, CDR1 is SGHDT and CDR2 is YYEEEE. This CDR3 has 16 residues. The receptor's source is a man aged 40-50 years who had been exposed to COVID-19. The chain employs TRBV5-6 and TRBJ2-7; weak D call: TRBD1 (6 bases). The sequencing sample was made of PBMCs or T cells enriched from blood (not recorded which). CDR3 DNA sequence: TGTGCGAGCGCCCCTACCCGTGGGGGCTTCCCTGGCGAGCAGTACTTC. Its translation is CASAPTRGGFPGEQYF. The whole variable domain, filled in from reference TRBV5-6 and TRBJ2-7, reads DAGVTQSPTHLIKTRGQQVTLRCSPKSGHDTVSWYQQALGQGPQFIFQYYEEEERQRGNFPDRFSGHQFPNYSSELNVNALLLGDSALYLCASAPTRGGFPGEQYFGPGTRLTVT.